The entry below describes one TCR beta chain. Antigen: not known. This CDR3 spans 15 amino acids. Trimming removed 3 bases from V and 5 bases from J, with 16 bases in between. The germline gives CDR1 LNHDA, CDR2 SQIVND (reference sequence). This specimen belongs to a study of T cell responses to AZD1222 COVID-19 vaccine. Second-dose recipients at about 4 or about 12 weeks were treated as one pooled group. Findings of the study overall: Mapped onto spike, vaccine-associated CD4 TCRs spanned it and were dominant at 160-218 and 743-854.

Clones were read by immunoSEQ multiplex PCR, and TCRdb kept only the in-frame ones, dropping some. The table shows around 150,000 clones, with roughly 93% occurring only once. The V gene is TRBV19, the J gene TRBJ1-1; no firm D call. The specimen comprised peripheral blood, sampled 28 days after the second AZD1222 dose. This receptor was obtained from an adult who received the AZD1222 COVID-19 vaccine. The CDR3 spells CASSIPGGVRTEAFF. In nucleotides, the CDR3 is TGTGCCAGTAGTATCCCGGGCGGGGTGCGAACTGAAGCTTTCTTT.